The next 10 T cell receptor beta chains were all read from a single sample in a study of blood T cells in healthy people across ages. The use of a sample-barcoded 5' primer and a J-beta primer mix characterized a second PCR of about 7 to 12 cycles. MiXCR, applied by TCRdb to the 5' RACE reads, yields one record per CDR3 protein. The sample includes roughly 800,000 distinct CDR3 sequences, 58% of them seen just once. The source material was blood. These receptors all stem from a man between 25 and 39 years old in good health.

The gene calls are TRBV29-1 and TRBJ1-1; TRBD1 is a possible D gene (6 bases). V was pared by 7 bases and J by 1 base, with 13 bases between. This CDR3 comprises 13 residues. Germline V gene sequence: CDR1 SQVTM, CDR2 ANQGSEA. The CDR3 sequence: CSAQGHRNTEAFF. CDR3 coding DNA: TGCAGCGCCCAGGGGCACCGGAACACTGAAGCTTTCTTT.

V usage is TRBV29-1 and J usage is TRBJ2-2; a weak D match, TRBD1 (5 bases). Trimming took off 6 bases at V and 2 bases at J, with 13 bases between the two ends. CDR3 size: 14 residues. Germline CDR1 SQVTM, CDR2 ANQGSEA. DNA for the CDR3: TGCAGCGTCGAAAGGGGCTTTAACACCGGGGAGCTGTTTTTT. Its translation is CSVERGFNTGELFF.

The CDR3 nucleotides are TGCGCCAGCATGACAGAGAATGAAGAGACCCAGTACTTC. Translating it yields CASMTENEETQYF. The chain is built from TRBV5-1 and TRBJ2-7; D might be TRBD1 (5 bases). The better agreement between TRBJ2-5 and the DNA end casts doubt on the J call. The CDR3 spans 13 residues. Germline CDR1 and CDR2: SGHRS and YFSETQ.

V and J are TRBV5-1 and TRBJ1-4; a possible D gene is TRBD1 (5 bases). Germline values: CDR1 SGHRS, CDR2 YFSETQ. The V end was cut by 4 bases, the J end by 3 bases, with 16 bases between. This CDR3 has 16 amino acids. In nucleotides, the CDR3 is TGCGCCAGCAGCGAGGGGTTTGGCTCGGCTAATGAAAAACTGTTTTTT. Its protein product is CASSEGFGSANEKLFF.

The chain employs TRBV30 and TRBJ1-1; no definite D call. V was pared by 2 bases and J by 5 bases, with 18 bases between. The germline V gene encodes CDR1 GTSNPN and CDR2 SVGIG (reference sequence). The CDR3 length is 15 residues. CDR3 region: CAWSLHSRGGTEAFF. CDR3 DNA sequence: TGTGCCTGGAGTCTACACAGTCGGGGTGGGACTGAAGCTTTCTTT.

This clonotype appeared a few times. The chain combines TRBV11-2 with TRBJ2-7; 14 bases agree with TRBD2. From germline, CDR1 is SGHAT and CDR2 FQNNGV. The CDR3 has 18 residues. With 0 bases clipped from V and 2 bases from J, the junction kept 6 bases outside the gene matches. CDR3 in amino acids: CASSLEVGGLAGAYEQYF. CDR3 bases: TGTGCCAGCAGCTTAGAAGTCGGGGGACTAGCGGGGGCCTACGAGCAGTACTTC. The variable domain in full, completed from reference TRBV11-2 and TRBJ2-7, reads EAGVAQSPRYKIIEKRQSVAFWCNPISGHATLYWYQQILGQGPKLLIQFQNNGVVDDSQLPKDRFSAERLKGVDSTLKIQPAKLEDSAVYLCASSLEVGGLAGAYEQYFGPGTRLTVT.

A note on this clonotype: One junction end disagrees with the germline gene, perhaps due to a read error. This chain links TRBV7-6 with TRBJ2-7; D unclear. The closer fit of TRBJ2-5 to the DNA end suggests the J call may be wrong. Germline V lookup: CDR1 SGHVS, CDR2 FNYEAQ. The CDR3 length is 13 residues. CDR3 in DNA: TGCGCCAGCAGCGTAGAACGTGTAGAGACCCAGTACTTC. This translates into CASSVERVETQYF.

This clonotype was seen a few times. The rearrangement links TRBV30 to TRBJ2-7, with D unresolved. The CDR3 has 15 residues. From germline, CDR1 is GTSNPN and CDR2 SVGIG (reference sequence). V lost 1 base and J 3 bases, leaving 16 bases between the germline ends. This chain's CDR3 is CAWSGHSTPRYEQYF. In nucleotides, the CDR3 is TGTGCCTGGAGTGGACACTCTACACCACGCTACGAGCAGTACTTC.

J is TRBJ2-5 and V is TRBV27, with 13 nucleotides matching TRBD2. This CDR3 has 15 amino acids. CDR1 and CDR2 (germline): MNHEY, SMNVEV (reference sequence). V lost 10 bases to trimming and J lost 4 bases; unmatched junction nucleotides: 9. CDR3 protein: CANSLAGGRGETQYF. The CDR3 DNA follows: TGTGCCAACTCACTAGCGGGGGGGCGTGGAGAGACCCAGTACTTC.

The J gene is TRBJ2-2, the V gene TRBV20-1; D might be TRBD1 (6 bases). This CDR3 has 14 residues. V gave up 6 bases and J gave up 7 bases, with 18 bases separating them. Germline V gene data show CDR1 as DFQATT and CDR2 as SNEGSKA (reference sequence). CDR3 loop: CSAPWGPRDGELFF. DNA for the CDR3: TGCAGTGCCCCCTGGGGGCCACGGGACGGGGAGCTGTTTTTT.